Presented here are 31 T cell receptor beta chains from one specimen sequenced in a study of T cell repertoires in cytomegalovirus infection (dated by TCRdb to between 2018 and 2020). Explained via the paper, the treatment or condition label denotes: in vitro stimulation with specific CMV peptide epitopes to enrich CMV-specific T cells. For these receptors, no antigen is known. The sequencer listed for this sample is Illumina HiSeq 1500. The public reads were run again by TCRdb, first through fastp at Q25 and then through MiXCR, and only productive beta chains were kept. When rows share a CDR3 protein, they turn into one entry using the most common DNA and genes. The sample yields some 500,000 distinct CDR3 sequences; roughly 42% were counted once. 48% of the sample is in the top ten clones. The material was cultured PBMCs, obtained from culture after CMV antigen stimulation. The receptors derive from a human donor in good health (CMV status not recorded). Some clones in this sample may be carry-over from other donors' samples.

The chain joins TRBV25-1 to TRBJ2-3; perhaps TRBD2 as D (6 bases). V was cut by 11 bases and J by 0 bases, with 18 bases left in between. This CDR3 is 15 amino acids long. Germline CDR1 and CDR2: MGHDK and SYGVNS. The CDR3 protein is CAGTDSHSSTDTQYF. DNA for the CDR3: TGTGCCGGGACTGACAGTCACTCTAGCACAGATACGCAGTATTTT.

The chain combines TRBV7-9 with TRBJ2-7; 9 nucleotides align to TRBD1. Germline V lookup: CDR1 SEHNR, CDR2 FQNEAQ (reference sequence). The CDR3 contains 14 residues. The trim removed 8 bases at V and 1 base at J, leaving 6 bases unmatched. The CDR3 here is CASGPGTGSYEQYF. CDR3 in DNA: TGTGCCAGCGGCCCCGGGACAGGGTCCTACGAGCAGTACTTC.

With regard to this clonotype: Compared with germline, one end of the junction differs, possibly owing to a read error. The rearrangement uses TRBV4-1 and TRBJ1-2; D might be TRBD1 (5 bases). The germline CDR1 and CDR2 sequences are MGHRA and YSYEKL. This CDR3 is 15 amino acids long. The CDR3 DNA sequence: TGTGCCAGCAGCCAAGAAGGCGTAGGGGCACGAGGCTACACCTTC. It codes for CASSQEGVGARGYTF.

CDR3 nucleotide sequence: TGTGCCAGCAGCTCGGGCTCCGGAGGGACCTTGGGCAATGAGCAGTTCTTC. Translation: CASSSGSGGTLGNEQFF. This rearrangement joins TRBV7-9 to TRBJ2-1, with D possibly being TRBD2 (6 bases). The CDR3 totals 17 residues. Trimming left V 4 bases short and J 6 bases short, with 22 bases between. Germline-derived CDR1 and CDR2 are SEHNR and FQNEAQ (reference sequence).

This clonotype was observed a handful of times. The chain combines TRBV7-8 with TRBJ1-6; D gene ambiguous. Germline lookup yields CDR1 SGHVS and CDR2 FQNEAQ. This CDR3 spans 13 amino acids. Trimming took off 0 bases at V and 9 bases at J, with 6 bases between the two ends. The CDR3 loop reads CASSLAFGSPLHF. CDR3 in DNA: TGTGCCAGCAGCTTAGCTTTTGGTTCACCCCTCCACTTT.

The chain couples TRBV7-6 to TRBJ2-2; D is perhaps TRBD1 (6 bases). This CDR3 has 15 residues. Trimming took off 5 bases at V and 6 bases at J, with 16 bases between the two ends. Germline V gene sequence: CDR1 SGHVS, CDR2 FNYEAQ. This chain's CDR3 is CASSDQTGDAGELFF. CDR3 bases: TGTGCCAGCAGCGACCAGACAGGAGATGCCGGGGAGCTGTTTTTT.

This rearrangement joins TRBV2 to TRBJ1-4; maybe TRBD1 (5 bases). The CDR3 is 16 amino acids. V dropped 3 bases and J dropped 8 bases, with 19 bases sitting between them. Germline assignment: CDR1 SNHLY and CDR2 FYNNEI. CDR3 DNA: TGTGCCAGCAGTGACCGGGACTCGAGGGCAAAGGAAAAACTGTTTTTT. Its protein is CASSDRDSRAKEKLFF.

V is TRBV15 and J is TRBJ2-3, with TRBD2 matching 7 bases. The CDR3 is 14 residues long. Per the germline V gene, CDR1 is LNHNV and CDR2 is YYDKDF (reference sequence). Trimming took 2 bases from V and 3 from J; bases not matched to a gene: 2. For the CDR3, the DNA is TGTGCCACCAGCAGACTAGCGGAGACAGATACGCAGTATTTT. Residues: CATSRLAETDTQYF.

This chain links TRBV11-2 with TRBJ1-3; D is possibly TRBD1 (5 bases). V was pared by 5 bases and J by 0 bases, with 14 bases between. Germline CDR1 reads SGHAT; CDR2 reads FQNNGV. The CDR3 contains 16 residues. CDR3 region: CASSQTGGYSGNTIYF. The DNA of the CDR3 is TGTGCCAGCAGCCAAACCGGGGGATACTCTGGAAACACCATATATTTT.

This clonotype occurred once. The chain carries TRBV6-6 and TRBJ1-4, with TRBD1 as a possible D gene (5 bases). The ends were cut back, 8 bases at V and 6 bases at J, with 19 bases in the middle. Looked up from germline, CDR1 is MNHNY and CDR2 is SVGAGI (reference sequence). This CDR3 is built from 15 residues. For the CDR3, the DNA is TGTGCCAGCCGAAGAGACAGAAAAAAAGATGAAAAACTGTTTTTT. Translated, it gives CASRRDRKKDEKLFF.

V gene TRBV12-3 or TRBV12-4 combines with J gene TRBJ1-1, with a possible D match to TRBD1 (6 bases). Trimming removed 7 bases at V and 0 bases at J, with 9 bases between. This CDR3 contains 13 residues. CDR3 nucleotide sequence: TGTGCCAGCACCCAGGGGTTGAACACTGAAGCTTTCTTT. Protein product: CASTQGLNTEAFF.

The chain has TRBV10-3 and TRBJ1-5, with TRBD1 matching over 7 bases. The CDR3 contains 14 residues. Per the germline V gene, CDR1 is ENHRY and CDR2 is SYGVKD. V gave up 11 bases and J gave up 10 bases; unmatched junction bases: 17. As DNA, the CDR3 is TGTGCCTCCAGGGGCGCAGGGGGTTTTCTTCCCCAGCATTTT. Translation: CASRGAGGFLPQHF.

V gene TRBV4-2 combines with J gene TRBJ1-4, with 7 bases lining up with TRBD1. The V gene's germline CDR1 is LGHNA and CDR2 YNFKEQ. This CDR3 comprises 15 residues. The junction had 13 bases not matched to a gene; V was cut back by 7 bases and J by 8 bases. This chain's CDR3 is CASNEAEGAGEKLFF. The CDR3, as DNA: TGTGCCAGCAACGAAGCGGAGGGGGCGGGGGAAAAACTGTTTTTT.

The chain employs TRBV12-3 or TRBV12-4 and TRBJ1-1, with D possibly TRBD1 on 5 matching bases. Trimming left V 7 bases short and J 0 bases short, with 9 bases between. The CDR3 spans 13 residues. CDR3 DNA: TGTGCCAGCACCCGAGGGGTGAACACTGAAGCTTTCTTT. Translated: CASTRGVNTEAFF.

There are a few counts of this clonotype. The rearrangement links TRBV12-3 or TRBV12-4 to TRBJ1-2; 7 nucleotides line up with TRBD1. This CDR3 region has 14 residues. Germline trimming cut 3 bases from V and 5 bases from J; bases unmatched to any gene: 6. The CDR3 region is CASSLEGAAYGYTF. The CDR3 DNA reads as TGTGCCAGCAGTTTGGAGGGGGCAGCGTATGGCTACACCTTC.

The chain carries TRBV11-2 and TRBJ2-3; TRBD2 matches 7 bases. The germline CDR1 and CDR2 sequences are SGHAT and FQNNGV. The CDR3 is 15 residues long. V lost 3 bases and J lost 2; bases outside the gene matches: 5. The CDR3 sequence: CASSFRGSPTDTQYF. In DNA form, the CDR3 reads TGTGCCAGCAGCTTCCGCGGGAGTCCCACAGATACGCAGTATTTT.

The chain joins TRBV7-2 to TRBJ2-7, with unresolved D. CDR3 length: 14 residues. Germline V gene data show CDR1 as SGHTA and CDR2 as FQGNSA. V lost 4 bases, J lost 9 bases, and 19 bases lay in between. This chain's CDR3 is CASSSLELGRGQYF. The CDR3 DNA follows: TGTGCCAGCAGCTCGCTAGAATTAGGTCGAGGGCAGTACTTC.

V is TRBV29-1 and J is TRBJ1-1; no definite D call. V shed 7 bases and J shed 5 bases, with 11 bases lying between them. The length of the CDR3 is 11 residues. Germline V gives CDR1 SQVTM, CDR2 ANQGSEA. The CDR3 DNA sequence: TGCAGCGCCCAAGGCCCGACTGAAGCTTTCTTT. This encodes CSAQGPTEAFF.

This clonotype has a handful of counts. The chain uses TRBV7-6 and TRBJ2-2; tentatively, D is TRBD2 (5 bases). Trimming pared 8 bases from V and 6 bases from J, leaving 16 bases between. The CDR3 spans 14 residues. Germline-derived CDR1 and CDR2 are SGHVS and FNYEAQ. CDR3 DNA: TGTGCCAGCTCCTCTCGGGGTAGGCCCGGGGAGCTGTTTTTT. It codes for CASSSRGRPGELFF. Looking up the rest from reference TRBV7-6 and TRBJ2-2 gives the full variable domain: GAGVSQSPRYKVTKRGQDVALRCDPISGHVSLYWYRQALGQGPEFLTYFNYEAQQDKSGLPNDRFSAERPEGSISTLTIQRTEQRDSAMYRCASSSRGRPGELFFGEGSRLTVL.

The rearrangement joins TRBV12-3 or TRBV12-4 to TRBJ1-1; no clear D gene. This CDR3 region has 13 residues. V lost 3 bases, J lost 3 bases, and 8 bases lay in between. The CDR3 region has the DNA TGTGCCAGCAGTTTTTTTGTGGACACTGAAGCTTTCTTT. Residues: CASSFFVDTEAFF.

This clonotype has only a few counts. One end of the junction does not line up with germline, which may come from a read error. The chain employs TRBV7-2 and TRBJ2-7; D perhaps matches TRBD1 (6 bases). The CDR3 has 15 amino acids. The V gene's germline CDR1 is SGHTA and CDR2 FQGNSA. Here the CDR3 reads CASSLAGDISYEQYF. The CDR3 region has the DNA TGTGCCAGCAGCCTAGCAGGGGACATTTCCTACGAGCAGTACTTC.

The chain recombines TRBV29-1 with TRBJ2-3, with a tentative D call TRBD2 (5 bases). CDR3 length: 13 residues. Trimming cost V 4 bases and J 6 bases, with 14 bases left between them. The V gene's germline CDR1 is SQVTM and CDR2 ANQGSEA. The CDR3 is CSVGQAEGDTQYF. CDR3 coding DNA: TGCAGCGTTGGGCAGGCCGAGGGCGATACGCAGTATTTT.

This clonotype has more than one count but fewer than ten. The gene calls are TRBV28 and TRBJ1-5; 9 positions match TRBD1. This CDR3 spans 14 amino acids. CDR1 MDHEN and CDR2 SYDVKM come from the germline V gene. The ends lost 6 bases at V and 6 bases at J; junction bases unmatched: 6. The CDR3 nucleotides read TGTGCCAGCAGCCCCGGGACAGGGACTCAGCCCCAGCATTTT. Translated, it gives CASSPGTGTQPQHF.

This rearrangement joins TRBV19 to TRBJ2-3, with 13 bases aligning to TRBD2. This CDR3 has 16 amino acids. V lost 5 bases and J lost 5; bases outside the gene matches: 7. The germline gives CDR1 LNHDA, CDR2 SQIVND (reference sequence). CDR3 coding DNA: TGTGCCAGTAGTTCCCTCACTAGCGGGAGGGGAGATACGCAGTATTTT. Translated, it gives CASSSLTSGRGDTQYF. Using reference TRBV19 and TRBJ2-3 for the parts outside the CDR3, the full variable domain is DGGITQSPKYLFRKEGQNVTLSCEQNLNHDAMYWYRQDPGQGLRLIYYSQIVNDFQKGDIAEGYSVSREKKESFPLTVTSAQKNPTAFYLCASSSLTSGRGDTQYFGPGTRLTVL.

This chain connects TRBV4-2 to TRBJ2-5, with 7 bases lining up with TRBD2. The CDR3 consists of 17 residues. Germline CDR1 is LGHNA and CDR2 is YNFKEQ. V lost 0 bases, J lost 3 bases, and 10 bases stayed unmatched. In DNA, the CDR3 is TGTGCCAGCAGCCAAGACGACTCCTTGACTAGCAAAGAGACCCAGTACTTC. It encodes CASSQDDSLTSKETQYF.

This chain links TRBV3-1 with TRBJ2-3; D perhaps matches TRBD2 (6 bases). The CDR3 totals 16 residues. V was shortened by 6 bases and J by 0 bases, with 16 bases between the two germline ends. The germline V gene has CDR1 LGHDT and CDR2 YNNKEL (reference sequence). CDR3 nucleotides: TGTGCCAGCAGTAAGCAGGCGGGGTGGAGCACAGATACGCAGTATTTT. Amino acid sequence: CASSKQAGWSTDTQYF.

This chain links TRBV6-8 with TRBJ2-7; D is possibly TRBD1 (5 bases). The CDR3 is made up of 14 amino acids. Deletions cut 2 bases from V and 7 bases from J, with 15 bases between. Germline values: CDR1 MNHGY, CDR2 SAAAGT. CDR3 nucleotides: TGTGCCAGCAGTTACGGAACAGGTTTAGATGAGCAGTACTTC. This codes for CASSYGTGLDEQYF.

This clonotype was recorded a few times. Here the CDR3 reads CASSRDPLDTQYF. Written as DNA, the CDR3 is TGTGCCAGTAGTAGGGACCCCCTAGATACGCAGTATTTT. This rearrangement joins TRBV19 to TRBJ2-3, with D perhaps matching TRBD1 or TRBD2 (5 bases each). CDR1 and CDR2 (germline): LNHDA, SQIVND (reference sequence). The CDR3 extends over 13 amino acids. V lost 4 bases and J lost 5, with 10 bases in between.

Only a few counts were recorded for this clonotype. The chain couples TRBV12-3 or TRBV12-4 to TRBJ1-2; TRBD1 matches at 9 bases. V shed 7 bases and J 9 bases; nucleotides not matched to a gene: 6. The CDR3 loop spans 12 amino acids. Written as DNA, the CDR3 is TGTGCCAGCAAACAGGGGGCTCTGAGCTACACCTTC. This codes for CASKQGALSYTF.

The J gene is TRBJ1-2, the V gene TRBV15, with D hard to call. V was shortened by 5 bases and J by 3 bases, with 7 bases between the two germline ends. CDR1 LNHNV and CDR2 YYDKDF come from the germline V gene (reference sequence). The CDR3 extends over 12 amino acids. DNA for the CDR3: TGTGCCACCAGCTATGCCTACTATGGCTACACCTTC. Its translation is CATSYAYYGYTF.

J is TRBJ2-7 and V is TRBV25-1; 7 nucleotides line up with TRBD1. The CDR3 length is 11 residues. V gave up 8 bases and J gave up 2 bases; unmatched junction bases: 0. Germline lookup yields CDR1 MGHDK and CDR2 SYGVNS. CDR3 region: CASGTAYEQYF. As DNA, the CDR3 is TGTGCCAGCGGGACAGCCTACGAGCAGTACTTC.